This T cell receptor (beta chain) was captured by sequencing in a study of human T cells and chemical hapten exposure. Study-wide context: Recorded diagnoses among the mostly female patients were alopecia areata, totalis or universalis. General observations from the study: Expanded TCR sets contained significantly more large CDR3 similarity clusters than controls.

Germline loops: CDR1 SGHRS, CDR2 YFSETQ. The CDR3 loop spans 13 amino acids. After removal of 0 bases from V and 7 bases from J, the junction contained 1 base not matched to a gene. Time point specified: patch test 1, 2 weeks after DPC sensitization. Regarding treatment: therapeutic diphenylcyclopropenone sensitization with weekly scalp DPC. Sequencing started from total RNA isolated from unfractionated whole blood. Those who donated were patients with alopecia, 18 to 70 years of age, and suitable for DPC. This clonotype has ten or more counts. Its antigen is unknown. From the RACE reads, TCRdb called clonotypes with MiXCR, one entry per CDR3 protein. The table records 40,000 to 50,000 distinct CDR3 sequences, over 3.5% of them present only once.

The source of this sequence is a man over 45 with alopecia areata. Some clones in this sample may be carry-over from other donors' samples. The V and J genes are TRBV5-1 and TRBJ2-1, with 7 nucleotides matching TRBD2. The source material was whole blood, sampled in connection with sensitization to the hapten diphenylcyclopropenone (DPC). The CDR3 DNA reads as TGCGCCAGCAGCTTGGGACTAGCAAATGAGCAGTTCTTC. This codes for CASSLGLANEQFF.